This TCR beta chain appears in the sequencing data of a study of cytomegalovirus exposure and HLA in healthy donors. About this clone: Its target is unknown.

Everyone who donated was a healthy bone marrow donor. Study-level results: TCR beta sequences reportedly predicted most subjects' HLA-A and HLA-B alleles accurately. Later on, a genetic analysis was performed. It linked a missense variant in DCLRE1C with V- and J-gene trimming of TCR beta. Most TCR sequences were uncommon, yet certain public TCRs appeared in many donors.

Primers included in the PCR were 60 Vbeta and 13 Jbeta primers. Assay used: immunoSEQ multiplex PCR; TCRdb lists only in-frame clones, some missing. The data contain under 300,000 clones, 84% of them seen just once; the ten biggest clones take up about 2%. CDR3 length: 16 residues. Germline CDR1 and CDR2: KGHSH and LQKENI. Trimming cost V 4 bases and J 0 bases; bases outside gene matches: 4. Sequencing was carried out using PBMCs. This TCR derives from a woman aged 40 to 50 in good health and CMV-seropositive. The chain carries TRBV18 and TRBJ1-3; TRBD1 agrees at 9 bases. This CDR3 reads CASSQGQGLSGNTIYF. The CDR3 region has the DNA TGTGCCAGCTCACAGGGACAGGGCCTCTCTGGAAACACCATATATTTT.